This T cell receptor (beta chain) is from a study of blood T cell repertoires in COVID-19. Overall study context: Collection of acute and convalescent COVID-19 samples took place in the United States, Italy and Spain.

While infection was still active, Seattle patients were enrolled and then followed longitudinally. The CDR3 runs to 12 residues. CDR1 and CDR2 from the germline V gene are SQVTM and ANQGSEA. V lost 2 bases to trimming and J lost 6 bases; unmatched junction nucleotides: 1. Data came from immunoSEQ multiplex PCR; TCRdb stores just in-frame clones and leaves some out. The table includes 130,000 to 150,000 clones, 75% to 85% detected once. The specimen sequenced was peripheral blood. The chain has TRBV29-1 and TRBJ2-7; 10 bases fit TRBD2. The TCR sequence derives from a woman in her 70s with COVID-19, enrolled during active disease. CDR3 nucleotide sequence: TGCAGCGTTGAACGGACTAGCGGCGAGCAGTACTTC. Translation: CSVERTSGEQYF.